This is a list of T cell receptor beta chains from one sample in a study of T cells in localized non-small cell lung cancer. Generated by immunoSEQ multiplex PCR, the TCRdb table keeps only in-frame clones and is missing some. The sample records some 72,000 clones, roughly 86% being singletons. The material was peripheral blood, obtained before any cancer treatment. These receptors originate from a man between 40 and 69 years old with stage I lung adenocarcinoma. CDR3s include the opening cysteine and the closing phenylalanine or tryptophan. D genes are given only for firm matches. A clone size is listed for some rows: how often the clone was seen (once, few, many), or a class if it is expanded.

D gene	clone size	V gene	J gene	CDR3 protein	CDR3 DNA
-	-	TRBV6-5	TRBJ1-5	CASSYRVGQPQHF	TGTGCCAGCAGTTACAGGGTAGGTCAGCCCCAGCATTTT
TRBD2	once	TRBV9	TRBJ2-5	CASSVGAFAGRIGLETQYF	TGTGCCAGCAGCGTAGGAGCTTTCGCCGGGAGGATCGGTTTGGAGACCCAGTACTTC
-	-	TRBV28	TRBJ2-1	CASSPVGSSYNEQFF	TGTGCCAGCAGCCCGGTAGGGAGCTCCTACAATGAGCAGTTCTTC
-	-	TRBV2	TRBJ2-5	CASSEAGETQYF	TGTGCCAGCAGTGAAGCAGGGGAGACCCAGTACTTC
-	once	TRBV7-6	TRBJ2-7	CASSLAAGLDYEQYF	TGTGCCAGCAGCTTAGCGGCCGGGTTGGACTACGAGCAGTACTTC
-	-	TRBV5-6	TRBJ2-5	CASSFGGRGETQYF	TGTGCCAGCAGCTTTGGAGGGCGCGGGGAGACCCAGTACTTC
-	-	TRBV6-6	TRBJ1-2	CASRDGNYGYTF	TGTGCCAGCAGGGACGGAAATTATGGCTACACCTTC
TRBD1	-	TRBV18	TRBJ1-2	CASSNLGQGGDYTF	TGTGCCAGCTCGAACTTAGGACAGGGCGGTGACTACACCTTC
-	-	TRBV18	TRBJ2-3	CASSPLGLAAEGTDTQYF	TGTGCCAGCTCACCACTGGGGTTAGCGGCTGAGGGCACAGATACGCAGTATTTT
-	-	TRBV4-2	TRBJ1-1	CASSQWVGGNTEAFF	TGTGCCAGCAGCCAATGGGTGGGGGGGAACACTGAAGCTTTCTTT
TRBD2	-	TRBV2	TRBJ2-5	CASSEGLAGGLNQETQYF	TGTGCCAGCAGTGAAGGACTAGCGGGGGGGTTAAACCAAGAGACCCAGTACTTC
-	-	TRBV27	TRBJ1-2	CASSFSRGYGYTF	TGTGCCAGCAGTTTCTCCAGGGGTTATGGCTACACCTTC
-	-	TRBV6-1	TRBJ1-4	CASSEQSGINEKLFF	TGTGCCAGCAGTGAACAGTCCGGGATTAATGAAAAACTGTTTTTT
-	-	TRBV7-6	TRBJ1-1	CASSLDRGNTEAFF	TGTGCCAGCAGCTTGGATAGGGGTAACACTGAAGCTTTCTTT
-	once	TRBV28	TRBJ2-5	CASSARTSGEETQYF	TGTGCCAGCAGTGCTCGGACCTCGGGTGAAGAGACCCAGTACTTC
-	-	TRBV5-6	TRBJ2-6	CASSLSHKGVAGANVLTF	TGTGCCAGCAGCTTGAGTCATAAAGGGGTAGCTGGGGCCAACGTCCTGACTTTC
-	-	TRBV10-3	TRBJ2-7	CAIRSSDSHEQYF	TGTGCCATCAGGTCCTCGGACTCTCACGAGCAGTACTTC
-	-	TRBV23-1	TRBJ2-7	CASSQSEWGRGAGYEQYF	TGCGCCAGCAGTCAATCGGAGTGGGGTAGGGGCGCGGGTTACGAGCAGTACTTC
-	-	TRBV18	TRBJ1-2	CASSPQLGREEGYTF	TGTGCCAGCTCACCACAGTTAGGCAGGGAAGAAGGCTACACCTTC
-	-	TRBV30	TRBJ2-3	CAWGAGLGTDTQYF	TGTGCCTGGGGGGCAGGGTTGGGCACAGATACGCAGTATTTT
-	once	TRBV28	TRBJ2-5	CASSLSAQETQYF	TGTGCCAGCAGTTTATCAGCGCAAGAGACCCAGTACTTC
-	-	TRBV27	TRBJ2-5	CASSNPGRETQYF	TGTGCCAGCAGTAACCCGGGAAGGGAGACCCAGTACTTC
TRBD1	-	TRBV28	TRBJ2-7	CASSRPGQRTYEQYF	TGTGCCAGCAGTCGACCGGGACAGAGAACCTACGAGCAGTACTTC
-	-	TRBV28	TRBJ2-5	CASSLGPGREEETQYF	TGTGCCAGCAGTCTGGGGCCTGGCAGGGAAGAAGAGACCCAGTACTTC
-	-	TRBV6-8	TRBJ1-4	CASTRTEMNEKLFF	TGTGCCAGCACTCGGACGGAGATGAATGAAAAACTGTTTTTT
-	-	TRBV6-5	TRBJ2-2	CASSSPGELFF	TGTGCCAGCAGTTCTCCTGGGGAGCTGTTTTTT
-	-	TRBV5-6	TRBJ2-1	CASSQWGRELSYNEQFF	TGTGCCAGCAGTCAATGGGGACGGGAGTTGAGCTACAATGAGCAGTTCTTC
TRBD1	-	TRBV10-3	TRBJ2-5	CAISRATGGGETQYF	TGTGCCATCAGCAGAGCGACAGGGGGAGGGGAGACCCAGTACTTC
TRBD1	-	TRBV11-3	TRBJ2-7	CASSLGQPSYEQYF	TGTGCCAGCAGCTTGGGACAGCCATCCTACGAGCAGTACTTC
-	-	TRBV10-1	TRBJ2-3	CASGTNTDTQYF	TGCGCCAGCGGAACTAACACAGATACGCAGTATTTT
-	-	TRBV15	TRBJ1-4	CATRPHQGRDEKLFF	TGTGCCACCAGGCCCCACCAGGGGCGTGATGAAAAACTGTTTTTT
-	-	TRBV14	TRBJ2-7	CASSQGMGYEQYF	TGTGCCAGCAGCCAAGGCATGGGATACGAGCAGTACTTC
-	-	TRBV7-2	TRBJ1-5	CASSLAREGQPQHF	TGTGCCAGCAGCTTGGCCCGGGAGGGTCAGCCCCAGCATTTT
-	-	TRBV5-1	TRBJ1-6	CASSLEGGADSPLHF	TGCGCCAGCAGCTTGGAGGGGGGGGCCGATTCACCCCTCCACTTT
-	-	TRBV28	TRBJ2-6	CASKGQTSGANVLTF	TGTGCCAGCAAAGGACAGACCTCTGGGGCCAACGTCCTGACTTTC
-	-	TRBV7-8	TRBJ1-1	CASSLALARGTEAFF	TGTGCCAGCAGCTTAGCGTTGGCCAGGGGCACTGAAGCTTTCTTT
TRBD1	-	TRBV30	TRBJ2-3	CAWSVGGALTDTQYF	TGTGCCTGGAGTGTAGGGGGCGCTTTAACAGATACGCAGTATTTT
TRBD1	-	TRBV7-8	TRBJ2-2	CASSLGRVFQGATGELFF	TGTGCCAGCAGCTTAGGAAGGGTTTTCCAGGGGGCGACCGGGGAGCTGTTTTTT
-	-	TRBV6-5	TRBJ1-4	CASSTGMGEKLFF	TGTGCCAGCAGTACAGGGATGGGGGAAAAACTGTTTTTT
-	few	TRBV6-5	TRBJ1-5	CASSYNRDQPQHF	TGTGCCAGCAGTTACAATCGGGATCAGCCCCAGCATTTT
-	once	TRBV28	TRBJ1-2	CASSLRGRGGAGGYTF	TGTGCCAGCAGTCTTAGGGGTCGAGGGGGGGCCGGTGGCTACACCTTC
-	few	TRBV30	TRBJ1-2	CAWGRDGGYTF	TGTGCCTGGGGCCGAGATGGGGGCTACACCTTC
-	-	TRBV6-5	TRBJ2-7	CASSERSSYEQYF	TGTGCCAGCAGTGAGCGCTCCTCCTACGAGCAGTACTTC